Described below is a single T cell receptor (beta chain) sequence and its context. These data are taken from a study of blood T cell repertoires in COVID-19. Study details: Whether acute or convalescent, the COVID-19 samples came from the United States, Italy and Spain. Sources were T cells, B-cell-depleted T cells, or PBMCs; the material itself was cDNA or gDNA.

The study drew participants aged about 18 to 89 years from approximately 23 US areas. Cohorts were determined from participant-reported clinical history. This table comes from immunoSEQ multiplex PCR, and its TCRdb copy is limited to in-frame clones, with some not included. The sample has around 300,000 clones, around 90% seen once. The CDR3 extends over 16 amino acids. V shed 3 bases and J 2 bases; nucleotides not matched to a gene: 6. CDR1 is LGHNA, CDR2 YSLEER, per germline. The receptor's source is a woman in her late teens or twenties with acute COVID-19. This chain links TRBV4-3 with TRBJ1-3, with TRBD1 matching 8 bases. Sequenced sample: PBMCs or T cells enriched from blood (not recorded which). The CDR3 sequence: CASSHLGQGPGNTIYF. The CDR3 DNA reads TGCGCCAGCAGCCATCTAGGACAGGGCCCTGGAAACACCATATATTTT.